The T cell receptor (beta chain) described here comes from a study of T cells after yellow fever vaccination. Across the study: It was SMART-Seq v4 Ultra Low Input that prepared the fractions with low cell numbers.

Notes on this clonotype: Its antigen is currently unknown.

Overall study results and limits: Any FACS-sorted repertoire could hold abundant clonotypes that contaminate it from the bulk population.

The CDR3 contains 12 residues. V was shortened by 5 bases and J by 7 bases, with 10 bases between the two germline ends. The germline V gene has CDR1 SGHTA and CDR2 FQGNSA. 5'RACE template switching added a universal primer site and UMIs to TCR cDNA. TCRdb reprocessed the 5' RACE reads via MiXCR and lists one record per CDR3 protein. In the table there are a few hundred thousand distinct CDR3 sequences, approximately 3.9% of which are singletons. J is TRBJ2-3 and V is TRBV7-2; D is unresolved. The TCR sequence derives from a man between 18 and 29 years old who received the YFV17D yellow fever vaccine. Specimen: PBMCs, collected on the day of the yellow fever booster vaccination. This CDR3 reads CASSIDLYTQYF. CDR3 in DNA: TGTGCCAGCAGCATTGATCTTTATACGCAGTATTTT.